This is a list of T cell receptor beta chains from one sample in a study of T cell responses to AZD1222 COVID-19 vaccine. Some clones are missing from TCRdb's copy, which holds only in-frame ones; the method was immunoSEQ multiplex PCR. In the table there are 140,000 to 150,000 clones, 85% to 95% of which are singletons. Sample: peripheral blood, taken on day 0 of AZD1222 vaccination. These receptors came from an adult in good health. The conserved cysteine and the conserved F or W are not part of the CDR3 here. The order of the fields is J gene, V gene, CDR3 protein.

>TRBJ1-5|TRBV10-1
ASSESSRQGRQPQH
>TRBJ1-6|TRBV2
ASSASRGAFNSPLH
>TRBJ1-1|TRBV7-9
ASSPQGANTEAF
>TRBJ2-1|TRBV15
ATSSPGVADSNEQF
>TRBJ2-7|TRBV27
ASTLRAGGSGEQY
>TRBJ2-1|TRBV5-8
ASSLVTGEQF
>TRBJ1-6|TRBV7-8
ASSKRDGLSYNSPLH
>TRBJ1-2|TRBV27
ASSLGGTGGGGYT
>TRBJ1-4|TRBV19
ASSILQANEKLF
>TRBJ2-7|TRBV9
ASSVGDRGLIYEQY
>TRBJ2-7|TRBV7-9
ASSSNYEQY
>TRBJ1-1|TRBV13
ASSRGQLNTEAF
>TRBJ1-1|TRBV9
ASSPRTTVVTEAF
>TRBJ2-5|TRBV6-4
ASSGPPVSGIVETQY
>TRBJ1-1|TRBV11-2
ASSRERNTEAF
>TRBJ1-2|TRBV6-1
ASSEGIGYT
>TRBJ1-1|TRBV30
AWTDRTPGTEAF
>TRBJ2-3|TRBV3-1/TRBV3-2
ASSQEGLAGWSTDTQY
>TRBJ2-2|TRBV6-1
ASSDLIAGGPNGELF
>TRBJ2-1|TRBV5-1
ASSRNPTGLYNEQF
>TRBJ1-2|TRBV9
ASSGSGEGEGYGYT
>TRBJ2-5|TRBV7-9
ASSSWTGDQETQY
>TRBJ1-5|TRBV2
ASKPGVDNQPQH
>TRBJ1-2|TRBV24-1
ATSDLVGGYT